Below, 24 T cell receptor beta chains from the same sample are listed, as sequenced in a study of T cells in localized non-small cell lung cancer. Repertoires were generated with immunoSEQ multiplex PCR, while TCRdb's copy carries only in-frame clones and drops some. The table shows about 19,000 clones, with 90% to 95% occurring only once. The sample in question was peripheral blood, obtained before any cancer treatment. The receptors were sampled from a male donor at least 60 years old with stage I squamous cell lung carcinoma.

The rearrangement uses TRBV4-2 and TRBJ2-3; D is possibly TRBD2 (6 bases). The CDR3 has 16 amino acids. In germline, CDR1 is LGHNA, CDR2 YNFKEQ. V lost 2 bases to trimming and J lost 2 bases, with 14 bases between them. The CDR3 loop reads CASSQTFGLFTDTQYF. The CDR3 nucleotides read TGTGCCAGCAGCCAAACCTTCGGACTATTCACAGATACGCAGTATTTT.

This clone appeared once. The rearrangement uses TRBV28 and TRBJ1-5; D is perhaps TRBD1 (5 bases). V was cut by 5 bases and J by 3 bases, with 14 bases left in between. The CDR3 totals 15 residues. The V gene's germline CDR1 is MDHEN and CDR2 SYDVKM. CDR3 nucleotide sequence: TGTGCCAGCAGTCCATGGGGGTCATACAATCAGCCCCAGCATTTT. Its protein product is CASSPWGSYNQPQHF.

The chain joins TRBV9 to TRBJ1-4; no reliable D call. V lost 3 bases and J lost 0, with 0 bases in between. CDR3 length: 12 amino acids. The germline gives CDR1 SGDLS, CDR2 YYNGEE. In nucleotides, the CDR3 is TGTGCCAGCAGCGCAACTAATGAAAAACTGTTTTTT. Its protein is CASSATNEKLFF.

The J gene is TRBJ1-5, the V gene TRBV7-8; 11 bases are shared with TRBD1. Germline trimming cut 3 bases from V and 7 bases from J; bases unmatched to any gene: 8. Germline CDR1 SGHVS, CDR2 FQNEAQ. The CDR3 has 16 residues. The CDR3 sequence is CASSLTGQGAGQPQHF. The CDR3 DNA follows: TGTGCCAGCAGCTTGACTGGACAGGGGGCAGGACAGCCCCAGCATTTT.

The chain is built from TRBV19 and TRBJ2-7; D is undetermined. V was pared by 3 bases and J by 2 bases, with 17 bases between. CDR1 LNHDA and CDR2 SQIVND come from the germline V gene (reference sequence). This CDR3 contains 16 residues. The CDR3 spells CASSIRIARLTYEQYF. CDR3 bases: TGTGCCAGTAGTATTAGGATCGCTCGACTGACCTACGAGCAGTACTTC.

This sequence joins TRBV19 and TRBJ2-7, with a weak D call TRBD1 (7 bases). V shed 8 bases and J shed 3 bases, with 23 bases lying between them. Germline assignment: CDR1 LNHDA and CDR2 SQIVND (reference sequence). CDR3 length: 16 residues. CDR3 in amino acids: CASRFGGTAEFYEQYF. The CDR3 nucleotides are TGTGCCAGTCGTTTTGGGGGGACAGCTGAATTCTACGAGCAGTACTTC. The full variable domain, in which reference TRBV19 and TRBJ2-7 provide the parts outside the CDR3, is DGGITQSPKYLFRKEGQNVTLSCEQNLNHDAMYWYRQDPGQGLRLIYYSQIVNDFQKGDIAEGYSVSREKKESFPLTVTSAQKNPTAFYLCASRFGGTAEFYEQYFGPGTRLTVT.

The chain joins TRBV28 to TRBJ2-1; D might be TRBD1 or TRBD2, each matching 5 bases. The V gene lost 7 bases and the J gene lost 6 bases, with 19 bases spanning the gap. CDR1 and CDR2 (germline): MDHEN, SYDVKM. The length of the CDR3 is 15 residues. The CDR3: CASKIAGGAINEQFF. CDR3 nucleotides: TGTGCCAGCAAGATCGCGGGTGGGGCGATCAATGAGCAGTTCTTC.

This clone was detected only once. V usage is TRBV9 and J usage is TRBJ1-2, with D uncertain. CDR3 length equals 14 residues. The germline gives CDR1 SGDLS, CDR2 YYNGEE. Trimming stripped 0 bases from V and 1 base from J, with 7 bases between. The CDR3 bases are TGTGCCAGCAGCGTAGATTTCGGTAACTATGGCTACACCTTC. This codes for CASSVDFGNYGYTF.

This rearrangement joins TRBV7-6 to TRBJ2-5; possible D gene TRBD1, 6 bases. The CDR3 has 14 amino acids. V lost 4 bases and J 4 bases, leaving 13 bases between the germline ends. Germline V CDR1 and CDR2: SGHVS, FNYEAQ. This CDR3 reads CASSSGTGTETQYF. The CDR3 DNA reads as TGTGCCAGCAGCTCGGGAACAGGGACAGAGACCCAGTACTTC.

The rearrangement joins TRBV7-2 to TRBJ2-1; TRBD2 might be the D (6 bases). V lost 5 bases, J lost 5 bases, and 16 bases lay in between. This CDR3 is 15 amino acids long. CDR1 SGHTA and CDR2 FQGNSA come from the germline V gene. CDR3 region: CASSPQPGLNNEQFF. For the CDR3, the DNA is TGTGCCAGCAGCCCACAACCGGGACTCAACAATGAGCAGTTCTTC. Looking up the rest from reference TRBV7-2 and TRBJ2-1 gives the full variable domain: GAGVSQSPSNKVTEKGKDVELRCDPISGHTALYWYRQSLGQGLEFLIYFQGNSAPDKSGLPSDRFSAERTGGSVSTLTIQRTQQEDSAVYLCASSPQPGLNNEQFFGPGTRLTVL.

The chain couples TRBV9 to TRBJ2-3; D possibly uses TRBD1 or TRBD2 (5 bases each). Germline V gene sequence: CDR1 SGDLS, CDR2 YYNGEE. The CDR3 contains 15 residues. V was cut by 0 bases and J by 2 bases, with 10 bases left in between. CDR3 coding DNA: TGTGCCAGCAGCGTAGGAGGGGACCACACAGATACGCAGTATTTT. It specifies CASSVGGDHTDTQYF.

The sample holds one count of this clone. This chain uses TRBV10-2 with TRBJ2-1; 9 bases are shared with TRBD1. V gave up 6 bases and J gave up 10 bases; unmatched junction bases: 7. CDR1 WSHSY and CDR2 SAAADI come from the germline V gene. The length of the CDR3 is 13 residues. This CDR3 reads CASRRDRVEEQFF. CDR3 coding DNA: TGCGCCAGCAGGAGGGACAGGGTAGAGGAGCAGTTCTTC.

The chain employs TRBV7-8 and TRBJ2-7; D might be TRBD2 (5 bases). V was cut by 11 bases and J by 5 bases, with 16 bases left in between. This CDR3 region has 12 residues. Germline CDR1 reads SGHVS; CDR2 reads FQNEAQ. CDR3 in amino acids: CAVGLGADEQYF. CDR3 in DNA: TGTGCCGTGGGCCTGGGAGCGGACGAGCAGTACTTC.

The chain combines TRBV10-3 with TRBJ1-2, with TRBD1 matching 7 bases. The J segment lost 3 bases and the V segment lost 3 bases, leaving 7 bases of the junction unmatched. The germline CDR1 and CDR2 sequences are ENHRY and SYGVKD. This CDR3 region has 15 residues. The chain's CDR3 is CAISEGTDLHYGYTF. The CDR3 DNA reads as TGTGCCATCAGTGAAGGGACAGACTTACACTATGGCTACACCTTC.

The CDR3 coding sequence is TGTGCCAGCAGCTCCAACCCGCTTAGGCGGGAGGGCCGGAAGACCCAGTACTTC. This encodes CASSSNPLRREGRKTQYF. The chain employs TRBV7-2 and TRBJ2-5; 9 positions match TRBD2. Germline CDR1 reads SGHTA; CDR2 reads FQGNSA. The CDR3 runs 18 residues. The junction had 18 bases not matched to a gene; V was cut back by 4 bases and J by 6 bases. Drawing the rest from reference TRBV7-2 and TRBJ2-5, the complete variable domain is GAGVSQSPSNKVTEKGKDVELRCDPISGHTALYWYRQSLGQGLEFLIYFQGNSAPDKSGLPSDRFSAERTGGSVSTLTIQRTQQEDSAVYLCASSSNPLRREGRKTQYFGPGTRLLVL.

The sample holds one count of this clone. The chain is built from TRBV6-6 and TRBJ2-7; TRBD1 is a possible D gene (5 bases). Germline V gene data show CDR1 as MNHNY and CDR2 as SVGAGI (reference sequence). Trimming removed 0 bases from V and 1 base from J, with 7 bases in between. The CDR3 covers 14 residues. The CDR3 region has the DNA TGTGCCAGCAGTTACTCCGACAGATCCTACGAGCAGTACTTC. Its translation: CASSYSDRSYEQYF.

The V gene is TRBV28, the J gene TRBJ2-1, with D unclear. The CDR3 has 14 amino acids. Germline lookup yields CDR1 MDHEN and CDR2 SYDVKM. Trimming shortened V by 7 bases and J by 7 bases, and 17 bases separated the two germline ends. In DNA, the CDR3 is TGTGCCAGCAACCGGAGTCCACCTTCAAATGAGCAGTTCTTC. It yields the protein CASNRSPPSNEQFF.

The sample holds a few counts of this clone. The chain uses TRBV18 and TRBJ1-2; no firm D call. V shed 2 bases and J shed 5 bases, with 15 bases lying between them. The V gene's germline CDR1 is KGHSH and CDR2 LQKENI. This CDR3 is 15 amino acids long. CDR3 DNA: TGTGCCAGCTCACCAGGTCCTTCCCTTACATATGGCTACACCTTC. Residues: CASSPGPSLTYGYTF.

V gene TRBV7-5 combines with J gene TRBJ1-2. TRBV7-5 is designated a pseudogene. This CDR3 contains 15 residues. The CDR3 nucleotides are TGTGCCAGAAGTCACCCGGGGCGGTGGTACTATGGCTACACCTTC. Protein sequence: CARSHPGRWYYGYTF.

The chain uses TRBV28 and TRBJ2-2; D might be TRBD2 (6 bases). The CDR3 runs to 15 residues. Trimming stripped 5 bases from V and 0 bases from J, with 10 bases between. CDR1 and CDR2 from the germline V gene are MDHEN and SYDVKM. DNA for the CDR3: TGTGCCAGCAGTATGGGAGGCTCGAACACCGGGGAGCTGTTTTTT. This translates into CASSMGGSNTGELFF.

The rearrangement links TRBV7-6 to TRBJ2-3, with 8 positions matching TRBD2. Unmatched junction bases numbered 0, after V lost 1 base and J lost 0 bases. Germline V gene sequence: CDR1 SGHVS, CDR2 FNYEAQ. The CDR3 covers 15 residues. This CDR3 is CASSLGLASTDTQYF. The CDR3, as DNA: TGTGCCAGCAGCTTAGGACTAGCGAGCACAGATACGCAGTATTTT.

The DNA for the CDR3 is TGTGCCTGGAGTTCGGGGGTTGAGCAGTTCTTC. It translates to CAWSSGVEQFF. This chain links TRBV30 with TRBJ2-1; tentative D call: TRBD2 (6 bases). V lost 2 bases and J 9 bases, leaving 8 bases between the germline ends. CDR1 GTSNPN and CDR2 SVGIG come from the germline V gene (reference sequence). This CDR3 is built from 11 residues.

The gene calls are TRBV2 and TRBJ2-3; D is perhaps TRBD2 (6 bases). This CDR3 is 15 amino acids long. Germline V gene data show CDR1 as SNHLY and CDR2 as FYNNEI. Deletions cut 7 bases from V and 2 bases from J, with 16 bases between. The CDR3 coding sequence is TGTGCCAGCAAAGGACCGGGACTCTCCACAGATACGCAGTATTTT. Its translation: CASKGPGLSTDTQYF.

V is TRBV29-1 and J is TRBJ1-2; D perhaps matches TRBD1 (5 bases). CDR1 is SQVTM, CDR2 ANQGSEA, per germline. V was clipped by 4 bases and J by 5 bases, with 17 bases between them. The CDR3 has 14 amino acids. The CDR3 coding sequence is TGCAGCGTTGGGGGCGGGGGAAGACTGTATGGCTACACCTTC. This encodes CSVGGGGRLYGYTF. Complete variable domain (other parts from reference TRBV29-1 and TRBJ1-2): SAVISQKPSRDICQRGTSLTIQCQVDSQVTMMFWYRQQPGQSLTLIATANQGSEATYESGFVIDKFPISRPNLTFSTLTVSNMSPEDSSIYLCSVGGGGRLYGYTFGSGTRLTVV.